A selection of T cell receptor beta chains follows, all from one sample in a study of blood T cell repertoires in COVID-19. This table comes from immunoSEQ multiplex PCR, and its TCRdb copy is limited to in-frame clones, with some not included. Among about 42,000 clones, around nine tenths were seen once, and the ten largest hold more than 2%. The sequencing sample was made of peripheral blood. The receptors stem from a human donor in a cohort sampled during active COVID-19. The CDR3 runs from the conserved cysteine through the conserved F or W. The D gene is left open where the match is weak. Rows may omit the clone size; those that give it use once, few, many or a size class.

clone size: NA; V gene: TRBV5-6; J gene: TRBJ1-3; D gene: TRBD1; CDR3 protein: CASSQTGSENTIYF; CDR3 DNA: TGTGCCAGCAGCCAGACAGGGTCCGAAAACACCATATATTTT
clone size: NA; V gene: TRBV5-4; J gene: TRBJ1-1; D gene: TRBD1; CDR3 protein: CASSLVIGQGAMEAFF; CDR3 DNA: TGTGCCAGCAGCTTGGTGATCGGTCAGGGGGCGATGGAAGCTTTCTTT
clone size: NA; V gene: TRBV29-1; J gene: TRBJ2-3; D gene: NA; CDR3 protein: CSVRRGSTDTQYF; CDR3 DNA: TGCAGCGTTCGGCGGGGCAGCACAGATACGCAGTATTTT
clone size: NA; V gene: TRBV19; J gene: TRBJ1-5; D gene: NA; CDR3 protein: CASRRYNQPQHF; CDR3 DNA: TGTGCCAGTAGACGGTACAATCAGCCCCAGCATTTT
clone size: NA; V gene: TRBV13; J gene: TRBJ2-1; D gene: TRBD1; CDR3 protein: CASSLGQGRANEQFF; CDR3 DNA: TGTGCCAGCAGCTTGGGACAGGGACGGGCCAATGAGCAGTTCTTC
clone size: NA; V gene: TRBV30; J gene: TRBJ1-2; D gene: NA; CDR3 protein: CAWAPTGGGYTF; CDR3 DNA: TGTGCCTGGGCCCCTACGGGGGGTGGCTACACCTTC
clone size: NA; V gene: TRBV10-1; J gene: TRBJ2-3; D gene: NA; CDR3 protein: CASSDGGSSTDTQYF; CDR3 DNA: TGCGCCAGCAGTGATGGGGGCAGCTCCACAGATACGCAGTATTTT
clone size: NA; V gene: TRBV20-1; J gene: TRBJ2-7; D gene: TRBD2; CDR3 protein: CSASQRGGAYEQYF; CDR3 DNA: TGCAGTGCTAGTCAACGGGGGGGAGCCTACGAGCAGTACTTC
clone size: few; V gene: TRBV28; J gene: TRBJ1-1; D gene: NA; CDR3 protein: CASSLGGGMNTEAFF; CDR3 DNA: TGTGCCAGCAGTTTGGGTGGGGGCATGAACACTGAAGCTTTCTTT
clone size: NA; V gene: TRBV7-8; J gene: TRBJ1-1; D gene: NA; CDR3 protein: CASSLAMQYTEAFF; CDR3 DNA: TGTGCCAGCAGCTTAGCTATGCAGTACACTGAAGCTTTCTTT
clone size: once; V gene: TRBV29-1; J gene: TRBJ1-1; D gene: TRBD1; CDR3 protein: CSVGQGPRAFF; CDR3 DNA: TGCAGCGTGGGACAGGGGCCCCGAGCTTTCTTT
clone size: NA; V gene: TRBV6-5; J gene: TRBJ1-1; D gene: NA; CDR3 protein: CASTMGGRDTEAFF; CDR3 DNA: TGTGCCAGCACGATGGGGGGGCGCGACACTGAAGCTTTCTTT
clone size: NA; V gene: TRBV6-2/TRBV6-3; J gene: TRBJ2-3; D gene: TRBD2; CDR3 protein: CASSYLLAGDSDTQYF; CDR3 DNA: TGTGCCAGCAGTTACCTCCTAGCGGGGGACTCAGATACGCAGTATTTT
clone size: NA; V gene: TRBV27; J gene: TRBJ2-1; D gene: NA; CDR3 protein: CASSLEGAEQFF; CDR3 DNA: TGTGCCAGCAGTTTAGAGGGTGCAGAGCAGTTCTTC
clone size: NA; V gene: TRBV18; J gene: TRBJ1-2; D gene: NA; CDR3 protein: CASSQSGSKYGYTF; CDR3 DNA: TGTGCCAGCTCACAATCCGGGTCGAAATATGGCTACACCTTC
clone size: once; V gene: TRBV6-5; J gene: TRBJ1-1; D gene: NA; CDR3 protein: CASSYWGPRAEAFF; CDR3 DNA: TGTGCCAGCAGTTACTGGGGCCCCCGCGCTGAAGCTTTCTTT
clone size: NA; V gene: TRBV4-1; J gene: TRBJ1-1; D gene: TRBD1; CDR3 protein: CASSQAGQGASEAFF; CDR3 DNA: TGCGCCAGCAGCCAAGCAGGACAGGGGGCTAGTGAAGCTTTCTTT
clone size: once; V gene: TRBV27; J gene: TRBJ1-6; D gene: NA; CDR3 protein: CASSSPEGGNSPLHF; CDR3 DNA: TGTGCCAGCAGTTCCCCGGAAGGAGGGAATTCACCCCTCCACTTT
clone size: NA; V gene: TRBV10-3; J gene: TRBJ1-1; D gene: TRBD1; CDR3 protein: CAISGTGGNTEAFF; CDR3 DNA: TGTGCCATCAGCGGGACAGGGGGTAACACTGAAGCTTTCTTT
clone size: NA; V gene: TRBV9; J gene: TRBJ2-3; D gene: TRBD2; CDR3 protein: CASSLGLAGGQTRDTQYF; CDR3 DNA: TGTGCCAGCAGCCTTGGACTAGCGGGGGGACAAACGAGAGATACGCAGTATTTT
clone size: few; V gene: TRBV5-1; J gene: TRBJ2-7; D gene: TRBD2; CDR3 protein: CASRRGDSYEQYF; CDR3 DNA: TGCGCCAGCAGACGGGGGGACTCCTACGAGCAGTACTTC
clone size: NA; V gene: TRBV4-2; J gene: TRBJ2-1; D gene: TRBD2; CDR3 protein: CASSPRTSWADEQFF; CDR3 DNA: TGTGCCAGCAGCCCGAGGACTAGCTGGGCGGATGAGCAGTTCTTC
clone size: NA; V gene: TRBV12-3/TRBV12-4; J gene: TRBJ1-2; D gene: NA; CDR3 protein: CASSLAPGYGYTF; CDR3 DNA: TGTGCCAGCAGTTTAGCGCCAGGGTATGGCTACACCTTC
clone size: NA; V gene: TRBV9; J gene: TRBJ2-3; D gene: TRBD2; CDR3 protein: CASSARTSGEADTQYF; CDR3 DNA: TGTGCCAGCAGCGCACGGACTAGCGGGGAGGCGGATACGCAGTATTTT
clone size: NA; V gene: TRBV13; J gene: TRBJ1-1; D gene: TRBD1; CDR3 protein: CASSPHRGVNTEAFF; CDR3 DNA: TGTGCCAGCAGCCCTCACAGGGGTGTGAACACTGAAGCTTTCTTT
clone size: NA; V gene: TRBV19; J gene: TRBJ2-1; D gene: TRBD1; CDR3 protein: CASSWDRGHRNEQFF; CDR3 DNA: TGTGCCAGTAGTTGGGACAGGGGACACCGCAATGAGCAGTTCTTC
clone size: NA; V gene: TRBV18; J gene: TRBJ2-1; D gene: NA; CDR3 protein: CASSPRGENEQFF; CDR3 DNA: TGTGCCAGCTCTCCCCGAGGCGAGAATGAGCAGTTCTTC
clone size: once; V gene: TRBV10-3; J gene: TRBJ1-4; D gene: NA; CDR3 protein: CAISESRTAEKLFF; CDR3 DNA: TGTGCCATCAGTGAGTCTCGGACAGCTGAAAAACTGTTTTTT
clone size: once; V gene: TRBV2; J gene: TRBJ1-4; D gene: NA; CDR3 protein: CASVKEEGTNEKLFF; CDR3 DNA: TGTGCCAGCGTAAAAGAGGAGGGAACTAATGAAAAACTGTTTTTT
clone size: once; V gene: TRBV3-1/TRBV3-2; J gene: TRBJ2-3; D gene: NA; CDR3 protein: CASSQVYVRRDDTDTQYF; CDR3 DNA: TGTGCCAGCAGCCAAGTGTACGTACGGCGGGACGACACAGATACGCAGTATTTT
clone size: once; V gene: TRBV2; J gene: TRBJ1-5; D gene: NA; CDR3 protein: CASSEDSYQPQHF; CDR3 DNA: TGTGCCAGCAGTGAAGACAGCTATCAGCCCCAGCATTTT
clone size: few; V gene: TRBV10-2; J gene: TRBJ2-7; D gene: TRBD1; CDR3 protein: CASQTGDGAYEQYF; CDR3 DNA: TGCGCCAGCCAAACAGGGGATGGGGCCTACGAGCAGTACTTC
clone size: NA; V gene: TRBV6-5; J gene: TRBJ2-7; D gene: NA; CDR3 protein: CASSPQQTTYEQYF; CDR3 DNA: TGTGCCAGCAGCCCACAGCAGACGACCTACGAGCAGTACTTC
clone size: NA; V gene: TRBV6-5; J gene: TRBJ2-3; D gene: NA; CDR3 protein: CASSYMGAPTDTQYF; CDR3 DNA: TGTGCCAGCAGTTACATGGGGGCGCCTACAGATACGCAGTATTTT
clone size: NA; V gene: TRBV19; J gene: TRBJ2-3; D gene: NA; CDR3 protein: CASSIGTASTDTQYF; CDR3 DNA: TGTGCCAGTAGTATAGGGACAGCTAGCACAGATACGCAGTATTTT
clone size: NA; V gene: TRBV10-3; J gene: TRBJ1-5; D gene: NA; CDR3 protein: CAISPTGNQPQHF; CDR3 DNA: TGTGCCATCAGTCCGACGGGGAATCAGCCCCAGCATTTT
clone size: NA; V gene: TRBV10-2; J gene: TRBJ1-5; D gene: TRBD1; CDR3 protein: CATHRGGNQPQHF; CDR3 DNA: TGCGCCACCCACAGGGGAGGCAATCAGCCCCAGCATTTT
clone size: NA; V gene: TRBV18; J gene: TRBJ1-5; D gene: NA; CDR3 protein: CASSPQGDQPQHF; CDR3 DNA: TGTGCCAGCTCACCACAGGGGGATCAGCCCCAGCATTTT
clone size: NA; V gene: TRBV6-5; J gene: TRBJ1-5; D gene: TRBD1; CDR3 protein: CASRTGLNQPQHF; CDR3 DNA: TGTGCCAGCAGGACAGGGTTGAATCAGCCCCAGCATTTT
clone size: NA; V gene: TRBV2; J gene: TRBJ1-2; D gene: NA; CDR3 protein: CASSGGERYGYTF; CDR3 DNA: TGTGCCAGCAGTGGCGGGGAACGCTATGGCTACACCTTC
clone size: once; V gene: TRBV3-1/TRBV3-2; J gene: TRBJ1-2; D gene: NA; CDR3 protein: CASSGGQNYGYTF; CDR3 DNA: TGTGCCAGCAGCGGAGGACAGAACTATGGCTACACCTTC
clone size: NA; V gene: TRBV7-2; J gene: TRBJ1-4; D gene: TRBD1; CDR3 protein: CASSLGATGEKLFF; CDR3 DNA: TGTGCCAGCAGCTTAGGTGCGACAGGGGAAAAACTGTTTTTT
clone size: NA; V gene: TRBV7-9; J gene: TRBJ1-4; D gene: TRBD1; CDR3 protein: CASQGEEKLFF; CDR3 DNA: TGTGCCAGCCAGGGGGAAGAAAAACTGTTTTTT
clone size: NA; V gene: TRBV5-1; J gene: TRBJ2-4; D gene: NA; CDR3 protein: CASSLAASVGIENIQYF; CDR3 DNA: TGCGCCAGCAGCTTGGCCGCGAGTGTCGGTATAGAAAACATTCAGTACTTC
clone size: NA; V gene: TRBV5-5; J gene: TRBJ2-3; D gene: TRBD2; CDR3 protein: CASSPDFSSGGGINTQYF; CDR3 DNA: TGTGCCAGCAGTCCGGACTTTTCTAGCGGGGGTGGTATAAATACGCAGTATTTT
clone size: NA; V gene: TRBV30; J gene: TRBJ2-7; D gene: NA; CDR3 protein: CAWSVRPGYEQYF; CDR3 DNA: TGTGCCTGGAGTGTACGCCCCGGGTACGAGCAGTACTTC
clone size: NA; V gene: TRBV19; J gene: TRBJ2-7; D gene: TRBD1; CDR3 protein: CASSGDRGGYEQYF; CDR3 DNA: TGTGCCAGTAGTGGGGACAGGGGAGGCTACGAGCAGTACTTC
clone size: NA; V gene: TRBV5-1; J gene: TRBJ2-3; D gene: NA; CDR3 protein: CASSDGTQLSTDTQYF; CDR3 DNA: TGCGCCAGCAGCGATGGGACACAACTAAGCACAGATACGCAGTATTTT
clone size: NA; V gene: TRBV3-1/TRBV3-2; J gene: TRBJ2-1; D gene: NA; CDR3 protein: CASSPQGGIRSGSYNEQFF; CDR3 DNA: TGTGCCAGCAGCCCACAGGGTGGGATCCGGTCCGGCTCCTACAATGAGCAGTTCTTC
clone size: NA; V gene: TRBV12-3/TRBV12-4; J gene: TRBJ2-1; D gene: NA; CDR3 protein: CASSFVNEQFF; CDR3 DNA: TGTGCCAGCAGTTTTGTAAATGAGCAGTTCTTC
clone size: NA; V gene: TRBV2; J gene: TRBJ1-1; D gene: NA; CDR3 protein: CASSEPARGAFF; CDR3 DNA: TGTGCCAGCAGTGAACCCGCAAGGGGAGCTTTCTTT
clone size: NA; V gene: TRBV10-2; J gene: TRBJ2-2; D gene: NA; CDR3 protein: CASSPTGELFF; CDR3 DNA: TGCGCCAGCAGTCCGACCGGGGAGCTGTTTTTT
clone size: NA; V gene: TRBV24-1; J gene: TRBJ2-1; D gene: NA; CDR3 protein: CATSDPMEQFF; CDR3 DNA: TGTGCCACCAGTGACCCTATGGAGCAGTTCTTC
clone size: NA; V gene: TRBV19; J gene: TRBJ2-2; D gene: TRBD1; CDR3 protein: CASRSGTGNTGELFF; CDR3 DNA: TGTGCCAGTAGGTCCGGGACAGGGAACACCGGGGAGCTGTTTTTT
clone size: NA; V gene: TRBV10-3; J gene: TRBJ1-5; D gene: NA; CDR3 protein: CAISESILTANQPQHF; CDR3 DNA: TGTGCCATCAGTGAGTCGATCTTAACAGCCAATCAGCCCCAGCATTTT
clone size: NA; V gene: TRBV27; J gene: TRBJ2-7; D gene: NA; CDR3 protein: CASSRQGGYEQYF; CDR3 DNA: TGTGCCAGCAGTAGGCAGGGGGGCTACGAGCAGTACTTC
clone size: NA; V gene: TRBV5-1; J gene: TRBJ2-7; D gene: NA; CDR3 protein: CASSLIDSSYEQYF; CDR3 DNA: TGCGCCAGCAGCTTGATAGACTCGAGCTACGAGCAGTACTTC
clone size: NA; V gene: TRBV6-5; J gene: TRBJ2-7; D gene: NA; CDR3 protein: CASSYSNEGVGEQYF; CDR3 DNA: TGTGCCAGCAGTTACTCGAATGAGGGGGTAGGGGAGCAGTACTTC
clone size: once; V gene: TRBV3-1/TRBV3-2; J gene: TRBJ2-7; D gene: NA; CDR3 protein: CASSQVGQNYEQYF; CDR3 DNA: TGTGCCAGCAGCCAAGTGGGCCAGAACTACGAGCAGTACTTC